These 17 T cell receptor beta chains were sequenced from one sample in a study of T cells in Graves' hyperthyroidism and ophthalmopathy. RNA transcripts were the template for amplifying TCR beta CDR3 regions. Initially, a first-round RT-PCR of the TCR CDR3 employed the HTBI primer set. In TCRdb, the multiplex PCR reads were re-called with MiXCR into one record per CDR3 protein. The sample shows about 600,000 distinct CDR3 sequences, roughly 15% of them seen only once. The source material was blood. These receptor sequences come from a woman between 40 and 50 years old with Graves' ophthalmopathy.

The V call is TRBV10-2, the J call TRBJ2-7, with 9 bases aligning to TRBD1. The V segment lost 6 bases and the J segment 1 base; nucleotides outside the gene matches: 7. The CDR3 sequence is 15 residues long. The V gene's germline CDR1 is WSHSY and CDR2 SAAADI. For the CDR3, the DNA is TGCGCCAGCAGGGGGCGGGGGACAGGGTCCTACGAGCAGTACTTC. As protein: CASRGRGTGSYEQYF.

The CDR3 loop is CASSSPGTGFYGYTF. In DNA, the CDR3 is TGTGCCAGCAGTTCGCCCGGGACAGGGTTCTATGGCTACACCTTC. The V gene is TRBV28, the J gene TRBJ1-2; 9 bases line up with TRBD1. This CDR3 has 15 residues. V was clipped by 4 bases and J by 4 bases; unmatched bases: 7. Looked up from germline, CDR1 is MDHEN and CDR2 is SYDVKM.

Points on this clonotype: A much larger clonotype is one base distant, so this may be a read error. The chain links TRBV5-1 to TRBJ2-2, with D possibly being TRBD2 (6 bases). Germline values: CDR1 SGHRS, CDR2 YFSETQ. The CDR3 spans 13 residues. For the CDR3, the DNA is TGCGCCAGCCGCAGGGAGGTCGCCGGGGAGCCGTTTTTT. It yields the protein CASRREVAGEPFF.

This clonotype has ten or more counts. An end of the junction does not agree with germline; a read error may underlie this. The genes are TRBV2 and TRBJ2-7, with 8 bases that match TRBD2. The germline V gene encodes CDR1 SNHLY and CDR2 FYNNEI. The CDR3 consists of 14 residues. The CDR3 bases are TGTGCCAGCAGAGAAGCGGGGGATACCTACGAGCAGTACTTC. Its translation is CASREAGDTYEQYF.

This clonotype was seen repeatedly, ten times or more. J is TRBJ2-3 and V is TRBV7-2; D is ambiguous. The CDR3 length is 13 residues. The germline CDR1 and CDR2 sequences are SGHTA and FQGNSA. With 0 bases removed from V and 4 bases from J, the gap between germline ends came to 5 bases. The CDR3 sequence is CASSLAKADTQYF. For the CDR3, the DNA is TGTGCCAGCAGCTTAGCCAAGGCAGATACGCAGTATTTT.

This clonotype has more than one count but fewer than ten. V usage is TRBV19 and J usage is TRBJ2-1; D is ambiguous. The germline V gene encodes CDR1 LNHDA and CDR2 SQIVND (reference sequence). V dropped 3 bases and J dropped 5 bases, with 14 bases sitting between them. The CDR3 has 15 residues. CDR3 DNA sequence: TGTGCCAGTAGTATCGGGCAGCTAGGAAACAATGAGCAGTTCTTC. Translation gives CASSIGQLGNNEQFF. The full variable domain, completed using reference TRBV19 and TRBJ2-1, is DGGITQSPKYLFRKEGQNVTLSCEQNLNHDAMYWYRQDPGQGLRLIYYSQIVNDFQKGDIAEGYSVSREKKESFPLTVTSAQKNPTAFYLCASSIGQLGNNEQFFGPGTRLTVL.

This clonotype was counted ten times or more. This chain connects TRBV20-1 to TRBJ2-3; 9 nucleotides match TRBD2. The V segment lost 6 bases and the J segment 5 bases; nucleotides outside the gene matches: 15. Germline CDR1 reads DFQATT; CDR2 reads SNEGSKA (reference sequence). The CDR3 length is 16 residues. The CDR3 is CSADRGGGGARDTQYF. The DNA for the CDR3 is TGCAGTGCCGATAGGGGCGGGGGGGGTGCGAGAGATACGCAGTATTTT.

At least ten counts were recorded for this clonotype. This chain uses TRBV20-1 with TRBJ2-7; no clear D. The CDR3 is 12 residues long. From germline, CDR1 is DFQATT and CDR2 SNEGSKA (reference sequence). Trimming cost V 5 bases and J 3 bases, with 11 bases left between them. DNA of the CDR3: TGCAGTGCTGGGATTAATTTCTACGAGCAGTACTTC. Protein product: CSAGINFYEQYF.

Points on this clonotype: Being one base from a much bigger clone, this may be a read error. It is likely a read error, because the conserved phenylalanine at the end of the CDR3 is missing. The chain uses TRBV12-3 or TRBV12-4 and TRBJ2-1; TRBD2 matches 9 bases. This CDR3 is built from 15 residues. After removal of 4 bases from V and 1 base from J, the junction contained 2 bases not matched to a gene. The CDR3 coding sequence is TGTGCCAGCAGTTGGAGCGGGGGGTCCTACAATGAGCAGTTCCTC. This codes for CASSWSGGSYNEQFL.

This clonotype was seen many times. The genes are TRBV18 and TRBJ2-2; D ambiguous. There are 14 residues in the CDR3. V shed 2 bases and J shed 4 bases, with 8 bases lying between them. The germline CDR1 and CDR2 sequences are KGHSH and LQKENI. CDR3 sequence reads: CASSPYHITGELFF. CDR3 DNA: TGTGCCAGCTCACCATACCATATCACCGGGGAGCTGTTTTTT.

The sample holds one count of this clonotype. This sequence joins TRBV7-9 and TRBJ2-7; 8 bases are a match to TRBD1. In germline, CDR1 is SEHNR, CDR2 FQNEAQ (reference sequence). With 5 bases clipped from V and 5 bases from J, the junction kept 11 bases outside the gene matches. The CDR3 totals 15 residues. CDR3 in DNA: TGTGCCAGCAGCCGAAGGACAGGGCAGACCCACGAGCAGTACTTC. Encoded protein: CASSRRTGQTHEQYF.

This clonotype was observed a handful of times. This CDR3 is CASRARTGTGANIQYF. CDR3 in DNA: TGTGCCAGCAGAGCCCGGACCGGGACAGGGGCGAACATTCAGTACTTC. The V and J genes are TRBV27 and TRBJ2-4; the match to TRBD1 covers 10 bases. The CDR3 contains 16 residues. Germline CDR1 and CDR2: MNHEY and SMNVEV (reference sequence). V dropped 6 bases and J dropped 7; count of bases not matched to a gene: 12.

This clonotype was recorded many times. This chain joins TRBV7-3 and TRBJ2-3; D may be TRBD2 (5 bases). V gave up 2 bases and J gave up 6 bases, with 9 bases separating them. The CDR3 loop spans 13 amino acids. From germline, CDR1 is SGHTA and CDR2 FQGTGA. The CDR3 here is CASSLDPGDTQYF. The CDR3 coding sequence is TGTGCCAGCAGCTTAGATCCGGGGGATACGCAGTATTTT.

The chain uses TRBV10-3 and TRBJ1-2; no definite D call. This CDR3 has 12 amino acids. V was cut by 5 bases and J by 6 bases, with 10 bases left in between. CDR1 is ENHRY and CDR2 is SYGVKD in the germline V gene. The CDR3 loop reads CAISSDGNGYTF. In DNA, the CDR3 is TGTGCCATCAGTTCGGACGGAAATGGCTACACCTTC.

Here the CDR3 DNA reads TGTGCCAGTAGTATCGGTTATAATTCACCCCTCCACTTT. Translation gives CASSIGYNSPLHF. This sequence joins TRBV19 and TRBJ1-6; no reliable D call. Trimming cost V 3 bases and J 4 bases, with 4 bases left between them. Germline V lookup: CDR1 LNHDA, CDR2 SQIVND (reference sequence). The CDR3 extends over 13 amino acids.

This clonotype was seen a few times. The rearrangement uses TRBV12-3 or TRBV12-4 and TRBJ1-4, with TRBD1 identical over 8 bases. V was pared by 0 bases and J by 7 bases, with 4 bases of the junction left unmatched. The CDR3 is 15 residues long. Written as DNA, the CDR3 is TGTGCCAGCAGTTTAGCGGCAGGGGGCGGTGAAAAACTGTTTTTT. It specifies CASSLAAGGGEKLFF.

This clonotype was seen only a few times. The chain joins TRBV11-2 to TRBJ1-3; D not resolved. This CDR3 spans 15 amino acids. Germline values: CDR1 SGHAT, CDR2 FQNNGV. The V gene lost 1 base and the J gene lost 0 bases, with 7 bases spanning the gap. The CDR3 DNA reads as TGTGCCAGCAGCTTAGGACGCACCTCTGGAAACACCATATATTTT. This translates into CASSLGRTSGNTIYF.